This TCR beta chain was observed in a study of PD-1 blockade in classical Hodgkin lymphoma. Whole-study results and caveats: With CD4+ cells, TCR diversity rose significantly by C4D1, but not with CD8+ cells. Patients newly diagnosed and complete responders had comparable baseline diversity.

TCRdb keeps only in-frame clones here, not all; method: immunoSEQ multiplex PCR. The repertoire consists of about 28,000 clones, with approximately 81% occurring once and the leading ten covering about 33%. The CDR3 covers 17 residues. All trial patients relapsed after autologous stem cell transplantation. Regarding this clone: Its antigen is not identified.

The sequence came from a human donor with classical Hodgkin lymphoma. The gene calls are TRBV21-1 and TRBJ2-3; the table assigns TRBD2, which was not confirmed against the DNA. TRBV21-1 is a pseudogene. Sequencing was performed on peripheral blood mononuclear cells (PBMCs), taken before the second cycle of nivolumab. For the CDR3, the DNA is TGTGCCAGCAGCAAAGATTGGGGAGGGGCCAACACAGATACGCAGTATTTT. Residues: CASSKDWGGANTDTQYF.